This TCR beta chain is from a study of cytomegalovirus exposure and HLA in healthy donors (dated by TCRdb to 2017 to 2019). Study-wide context: An earlier analysis of fewer than 750 of the donors reported 276 Gb of sequence data and 117 million unique TCR beta sequences obtained from about 179 million T cells. Around 300 gigabases of sequencing data and approximately 84 million unique TCR sequences were included in an early release covering around 650 HLA-typed donors. The genetic ancestry cluster associated with self-reported Caucasian donors included roughly 84% of the approximately 410 genotyped donors. The study aimed to test whether cataloging public T cell receptors could reveal signatures of past pathogen exposure. The T cell repertoires of several hundred subjects were profiled by immunosequencing and related to cytomegalovirus serostatus. Along with the approximately 670-subject first cohort, a separate validation cohort of over a hundred different subjects was used. To predict cytomegalovirus infection status, the study combined high-throughput TCR immunosequencing, statistical association of individual TCRs with disease status, and machine learning. To study patterns of TCR occurrence, a later analysis re-analyzed previously published TCR beta repertoires from several hundred donors and added high-resolution HLA genotyping. The later analysis used no new phenotypic data to find candidate immune exposures, relying instead on TCR beta sequences and their occurrence across donors. An earlier analysis of approximately 640 of the donors applied high-throughput TCR beta sequencing to assess whether each TCR beta V gene segment acted as functional or pseudogenic. Donor age, sex, ethnicity and CMV serostatus were compiled alongside the repertoire data. In a later genetic analysis, genome-wide SNP genotypes for about 55% of the roughly 700 donors were used, and that subset was treated as a discovery cohort. All discovery cohort repertoires had been generated on a single sequencing platform. HLA typing included class I and class II loci at four-digit resolution. Typing coverage differed by locus: A, B, C, DRB1 and DQB1 were typed in roughly 620-640 donors, DQA1 in around 500, DPA1 in roughly 590, and DPB1 in 450 to 480. Four or five DR-DQ haplotypes were handled as single units for association and clustering because linkage in the cohort was strong. On average, around 230,000 unique TCR beta nucleotide sequences were sequenced per donor among a few hundred genotyped donors of the cohort, with approximately 18% of those sequences being non-productive. General study outcomes and caveats: Broadly in line with IMGT annotations, most TCR beta V segments showed up in productive rearrangements about 90% or about 30% of the time in an earlier analysis of 450 to 750 of the donors. The authors suggested that the approach could potentially be generalized to other disease states and immunological phenotypes. Presence/absence analyses assumed roughly uniform sequencing depth across donors, an assumption that may not hold. Because HLA typing was missing for some donors at each locus, association tests included only the typed subset. A further reported finding was that TCR beta sequences accurately predicted the HLA-A and HLA-B alleles for most subjects in the first cohort. While some public TCRs were present in many individuals, most TCR sequences turned up only very rarely across donors. A few of the identified cytomegalovirus-associated TCR beta chains were confirmed in vitro to be specific for cytomegalovirus antigens. Cytomegalovirus status was reported to be diagnosed by the classifier with high specificity and sensitivity in both the original and validation cohorts. The cohort was sequenced for TCR beta chains only, and without alpha or paired-chain data the features that could be detected were limited. A total of 164 TCR beta chains were listed by the study as associated with cytomegalovirus. A later genetic analysis reported fewer N-insertions in productive TCRs among donors in an Asian-associated ancestry cluster than the roughly 670-donor mean. In a later analysis, around 17,000 TCR beta sequences were associated with specific HLA alleles at a false discovery rate of 0.05. Because counts were too low, around 17 rarely observed V segments, including chromosome 9 orphons, were left out of the earlier analysis of roughly 600 of the donors. In a later analysis, HLA-associated TCR beta chains showed more clonal expansion and lower generation probabilities than non-associated chains that were equally common. A later analysis found that TCR association rates varied across HLA loci, with DRB1 alleles showing the most associated TCRs and HLA-C alleles the fewest. Linkage disequilibrium might explain the correlated functional status among segregating V segments, but an unknown experimental factor could not be ruled out. A later genetic analysis associated a missense DCLRE1C variant with V-gene and J-gene trimming of TCR beta chains, and an independent cohort replicated the association. According to a later analysis, parvovirus B19, influenza, CMV and Epstein-Barr virus appeared linked to several top co-occurrence clusters. Some IMGT-functional V segments, including TRBV6-2 and TRBV6-3, could not be distinguished by the 87-base-pair reads and were therefore excluded. A group of highly shared sequence variants was considered likely to be a technical artifact of the sequencing pipeline. Strong co-occurrence of HLA alleles, especially DR and DQ, made assigning TCR associations to individual alleles difficult. Most CMV-associated TCR beta chains appeared to be HLA-restricted in a later analysis, and the HLA associations seemed to be driven largely by CMV exposure. CMV serostatus was the only immune exposure information available for the cohort.

Points on this clone: No antigen is known for it. Per-base quality was not reported, and no clone a single base away is much larger than it.

The method was the immunoSEQ multiplex PCR assay. For the multiplex PCR, a mixture combining 60 forward primers for TCR Vbeta segments and 13 reverse primers for TCR Jbeta segments was used. A multiplex PCR assay on genomic DNA amplified the CDR3 region of rearranged TCR beta genes. The amplified TCR beta libraries were sequenced on the Illumina HiSeq System as 87-base-pair reads. The paper's processing steps were these. In a later analysis, some 80 million unique TCR beta chains were counted across the roughly 670 repertoires, and around 11 million of these chains were shared by at least two donors. Raw reads were error-corrected and collapsed into unique sequences by a nearest-neighbor algorithm in which closely related sequences were merged to remove PCR and sequencing errors. Alignment of CDR3 sequences to IMGT reference sequences was used to assign V, D and J gene segments. For a sequence to be retained, a match of at least six nucleotides was required to both a V gene segment and a J gene segment. Rearrangements were classified as productive when the CDR3 lacked stop codons and remained in frame with V and J, and all other rearrangements were classified as non-productive. CDR3 was defined by IMGT convention, running from the second conserved V-encoded cysteine to the conserved J-encoded phenylalanine. The earlier analysis of about 610 of the donors excluded sequences that lacked an unambiguous match to a single V gene segment. An earlier analysis of fewer than 750 of the donors classified V segments as functional when productive rearrangements were above 56.7% and as segregating when the standard deviation between donors was above 5%. A statistical classification framework was built to diagnose cytomegalovirus status from the catalog of TCR beta chain sequences. A later analysis assigned V and J genes by comparing TCR nucleotide sequences with IMGT/GENE-DB human TR gene sequences. The TCRdist pipeline was used in a later analysis to assign CDR3 sequences and most-parsimonious VDJ recombination scenarios. In a later analysis, each TCR beta chain was defined by its CDR3 amino acid sequence together with its V-gene family, and reads lacking a unique V-gene family were excluded. In a later analysis, 500 to 700 highly shared, low-generation-probability nucleotide sequences were removed to address suspected cross-contamination and a sequencing artifact. For each public chain, a later analysis derived a clonal expansion index from normalized ranks of inferred template counts within each repertoire. A later analysis computed generation probabilities with a VDJ recombination model fitted to out-of-frame rearrangements, and checked the results against IGoR. A later analysis scored TCR-TCR, TCR-HLA and TCR-CMV co-occurrence with hypergeometric tests, applying a repertoire-size bias correction to TCR pairs. A later analysis estimated false discovery rates by permuting HLA or CMV assignments 20 times. A later analysis grouped co-occurring TCRs with DBSCAN, adding TCRdist sequence similarity when clustering within HLA-allele-positive subsets. Repertoires with fewer than 30,000 or more than 120,000 public chains were left out of co-occurrence clustering, as were a handful of repertoires with anomalous nucleotide sharing. The immuneACCESS repertoire file appears here via TCRdb, limited to in-frame rearrangements. These files lack a portion of the clones; in checked studies, under half of the deficit traces to unresolved V genes, and the cause of the others is not known. D and trimming come from the DNA, and the V and J calls and clone size come from that table. Within this sample are 180,000 or so clones, with about 80% of them counted one time only. The ten largest make up roughly 1.4% of the sample.

In total, approximately 690 healthy bone marrow donors made up the cohort. At the time of sampling, every cohort member was nominally healthy, though immune exposures that went unrecorded were likely present. The donor tested CMV seronegative, placing the donor among the 350 to 400 seronegative members of the cohort. A peripheral blood sample was collected from each donor, and TCR beta sequencing was performed on peripheral blood mononuclear cells. The Qiagen DNeasy Blood Extraction Kit was used to extract genomic DNA from the blood cell samples. The cysteine opens and the phenylalanine closes a CDR3 of 14 amino acids. CDR3 DNA is the only sequence kept; it has 42 bases, read in frame from the first base. For CDR1 and CDR2, the germline V gene (reference sequence) lists MNHNY and SVGAGI. Trimming removed 10 bases from V and 2 bases from J; the gene matches leave 9 bases unexplained.

Sequenced input: PBMCs. The receptor comes from a man aged 18 to 29 in good health and CMV-seronegative. The chain links TRBV6-6 with TRBJ1-1, and 8 junction bases match TRBD1. For the CDR3, the sequence is CAIRKDRGNTEAFF. The bases read TGTGCCATCAGAAAAGACAGGGGTAACACTGAAGCTTTCTTT.